The rows below give T cell receptor beta chains drawn from one sample of a study of blood T cell repertoires in COVID-19. The table came from immunoSEQ multiplex PCR; TCRdb's copy has only in-frame clones and leaves some out. The table includes about 300,000 clones, about 89% detected once. The sequencing input was PBMCs or T cells enriched from blood (not recorded which). Receptors were obtained from a man aged 55 to 69 who had recovered from COVID-19. CDR3s include the opening cysteine and the closing phenylalanine or tryptophan. D genes are given only for firm matches. Rows may omit the clone size; those that give it use once, few, many or a size class.

DNA	CDR3	size	J	D	V
TGTGCCACCAGTGACAGGTCGCTCGGTAATGAAAAACTGTTTTTT	CATSDRSLGNEKLFF	.	TRBJ1-4	.	TRBV24-1
TGTGCCAGCAGCTGGGGACAGCGGTTGGACACTGAAGCTTTCTTT	CASSWGQRLDTEAFF	.	TRBJ1-1	TRBD1	TRBV7-2
TGTGCCACCAGTGATACATTGGAGAGCCAGTACTTC	CATSDTLESQYF	.	TRBJ2-5	.	TRBV24-1
TGTGCCACCAGTGAAAGGACAGGGGAGAACACTGAAGCTTTCTTT	CATSERTGENTEAFF	.	TRBJ1-1	TRBD1	TRBV24-1
TGTGCCAGCAGTGGACTAGCGGCCCTACGGGATACGCAGTATTTT	CASSGLAALRDTQYF	.	TRBJ2-3	TRBD2	TRBV2
TGTGCCAGCAGTTACTTTCTCGGGGGGGACCATGAGCAGTTCTTC	CASSYFLGGDHEQFF	once	TRBJ2-1	TRBD2	TRBV6-5
TGTGCCAGCAGCTTAGCGACAGGGACTGAAGCTTTCTTT	CASSLATGTEAFF	.	TRBJ1-1	TRBD1	TRBV7-9
TGTGCCAGCAGTTTTAACGGCAGAGGCTTCGCGAATGAGCAGTTCTTC	CASSFNGRGFANEQFF	.	TRBJ2-1	.	TRBV28
TGTGCCAGCAGTCTACCATTGGGACTAGTCTCTGGGGCCAACGTCCTGACTTTC	CASSLPLGLVSGANVLTF	.	TRBJ2-6	TRBD2	TRBV28
TGTGCCAGCAGTTTGCCACGGACAGGGGTCCACGAGCAGTACTTC	CASSLPRTGVHEQYF	.	TRBJ2-7	TRBD1	TRBV28
TGTGCCAGCAGCGTAGATCCCTCTTTATCCTACGAGCAGTACTTC	CASSVDPSLSYEQYF	.	TRBJ2-7	.	TRBV9
TGCGCCAGCAGCCAAGACCAGTCTGGGGCCAACGTCCTGACTTTC	CASSQDQSGANVLTF	.	TRBJ2-6	.	TRBV4-3
TGTGCCGGACGGACAGGGGGTGGAAACACCATATATTTT	CAGRTGGGNTIYF	.	TRBJ1-3	TRBD1	TRBV28
TGTGCCAGCAGTCCCCCAACTAGCGGGAGGGTGAACGAGCAGTTCTTC	CASSPPTSGRVNEQFF	.	TRBJ2-1	TRBD2	TRBV28
TGTGCCAGCACACAGACAGGGGACATAAAGCAGTTCTTC	CASTQTGDIKQFF	.	TRBJ2-1	TRBD1	TRBV12-3/TRBV12-4
TGTGCCAGCAGTGCCCACACGAGGGTGGGATATGGCTACACCTTC	CASSAHTRVGYGYTF	.	TRBJ1-2	.	TRBV2
TGTGCCAGCACCCTCGGGGGCGGGGAGCTGTTTTTT	CASTLGGGELFF	few	TRBJ2-2	.	TRBV6-6
TGTGCCAGCAGCCAACCGGGACTAGCGGTCTACGAGCAGTACTTC	CASSQPGLAVYEQYF	.	TRBJ2-7	TRBD2	TRBV3-1/TRBV3-2
TGTGCCAGTAGTATCTCGGACAGGAACTACGTGGGACTAGCGGGAGAAGTCGGGGAGCTGTTTTTT	CASSISDRNYVGLAGEVGELFF	.	TRBJ2-2	TRBD2	TRBV19
TGCGCCAGCAGCCACAACCAGGGGATCATGAACACTGAAGCTTTCTTT	CASSHNQGIMNTEAFF	.	TRBJ1-1	.	TRBV4-3